Each of the 16 T cell receptor beta chains below was sequenced from the same sample in a study of T cell responses to AZD1222 COVID-19 vaccine. TCRdb keeps only in-frame clones here, not all; method: immunoSEQ multiplex PCR. This sample has some 140,000 clones, with approximately 90% found just once. The sample consisted of peripheral blood, taken on day 0 of AZD1222 vaccination. Receptor source: an adult in good health.

In its sample, this clone was seen once. CDR3 sequence reads: CAITRGTASHQPQHF. CDR3 sequence (DNA): TGCGCCATTACCCGAGGGACAGCGAGCCATCAGCCCCAGCATTTT. The rearrangement joins TRBV10-1 to TRBJ1-5, with TRBD1 identical over 7 bases. This CDR3 comprises 15 residues. Trimming at V came to 10 bases and at J to 5 bases, leaving 14 bases not matched to a gene. Germline loops: CDR1 WNHNN, CDR2 SYGVQD (reference sequence).

This chain joins TRBV5-6 and TRBJ1-6; TRBD1 agrees at 7 bases. The CDR3 spans 15 residues. Germline V CDR1 and CDR2: SGHDT, YYEEEE. Losses at the gene ends were 2 bases for V and 3 bases for J; bases not matched to a gene: 2. The CDR3 spells CASSFRQGYNSPLHF. Written as DNA, the CDR3 is TGTGCCAGCAGCTTCAGACAGGGCTATAATTCACCCCTCCACTTT.

This chain links TRBV10-3 with TRBJ2-5; 7 bases agree with TRBD2. CDR1 and CDR2 (germline): ENHRY, SYGVKD. The CDR3 has 14 residues. V was pared by 11 bases and J by 2 bases, with 11 bases of the junction left unmatched. CDR3 bases: TGTGCCTCCCAGGGAGGGCCCGGGCAAGAGACCCAGTACTTC. Translated: CASQGGPGQETQYF.

The chain recombines TRBV6-2 or TRBV6-3 with TRBJ2-3, with D perhaps TRBD2 (6 bases). The V end lost 0 bases, the J end lost 5 bases, and 9 bases lay between the germline ends. CDR3 length equals 14 residues. The germline V gene encodes CDR1 MNHEY and CDR2 SVGEGT. The CDR3: CASSYSNSGDTQYF. In nucleotides, the CDR3 is TGTGCCAGCAGTTACTCGAATAGCGGAGATACGCAGTATTTT.

The chain is built from TRBV4-2 and TRBJ1-2; D is perhaps TRBD1 (6 bases). This CDR3 region has 13 residues. The germline V gene encodes CDR1 LGHNA and CDR2 YNFKEQ. The V end was cut by 4 bases, the J end by 4 bases, with 10 bases between. CDR3 loop: CASSPGTSYGYTF. The DNA for the CDR3 is TGTGCCAGCAGCCCCGGGACAAGCTATGGCTACACCTTC.

The chain links TRBV24-1 to TRBJ1-2; 9 nucleotides match TRBD1. In germline, CDR1 is KGHDR, CDR2 SFDVKD. Germline trimming cut 7 bases from V and 3 bases from J; bases unmatched to any gene: 8. CDR3 length: 15 residues. The chain's CDR3 is CATRPGQGLDYGYTF. The CDR3, as DNA: TGTGCCACCAGACCGGGACAGGGTCTGGACTATGGCTACACCTTC.

J is TRBJ2-1 and V is TRBV11-2, with TRBD2 matching over 12 bases. Germline trimming cut 0 bases from V and 15 bases from J; bases unmatched to any gene: 3. This CDR3 comprises 13 residues. CDR1 and CDR2 (germline): SGHAT, FQNNGV. CDR3 DNA: TGTGCCAGCAGCTTAGACGGACTAGCGGGGTCGTTCTTC. Translating it yields CASSLDGLAGSFF.

V is TRBV5-6 and J is TRBJ1-1; weak D call: TRBD1 (5 bases). The CDR3 extends over 16 amino acids. Germline assignment: CDR1 SGHDT and CDR2 YYEEEE. Between the trimmed V and J ends, which lost 4 bases and 2 bases, there was a span of 18 bases. CDR3 sequence: CASSLLTGDLNTEAFF. The DNA for the CDR3 is TGTGCCAGCAGCCTGCTCACCGGGGACCTCAACACTGAAGCTTTCTTT.

The J gene is TRBJ1-2, the V gene TRBV6-5, with a tentative D call TRBD1 (6 bases). From germline, CDR1 is MNHEY and CDR2 SVGAGI. V gave up 7 bases and J gave up 4 bases, with 13 bases separating them. The CDR3 is made up of 13 amino acids. CDR3 protein: CASISGDLYGYTF. The CDR3 DNA reads TGTGCCAGCATCTCAGGGGATCTCTATGGCTACACCTTC.

The gene calls are TRBV24-1 and TRBJ2-1; TRBD2 matches 8 bases. Germline V CDR1 and CDR2: KGHDR, SFDVKD. Trimming took 9 bases from V and 10 from J; bases not matched to a gene: 16. CDR3 size: 15 residues. The CDR3 protein is CATSLGLAPSREQFF. The CDR3 DNA reads TGTGCCACCTCTCTAGGACTAGCCCCTTCGCGAGAGCAGTTCTTC.

The chain is built from TRBV5-1 and TRBJ1-2, with D unclear. Trimming stripped 1 base from V and 4 bases from J, with 11 bases between. This CDR3 region has 14 residues. CDR1 is SGHRS, CDR2 YFSETQ, per germline. The CDR3 coding sequence is TGCGCCAGCAGCTTGAATGGCCAGCTCTATGGCTACACCTTC. Translation gives CASSLNGQLYGYTF.

The chain uses TRBV2 and TRBJ2-7; TRBD2 might be the D (5 bases). Deletions cut 6 bases from V and 0 bases from J, with 15 bases between. The CDR3 covers 15 residues. Germline CDR1 and CDR2: SNHLY and FYNNEI. CDR3 in amino acids: CASSGSSLSSYEQYF. For the CDR3, the DNA is TGTGCCAGCAGCGGGTCTAGCTTAAGCTCCTACGAGCAGTACTTC. Full variable domain (missing parts from reference TRBV2 and TRBJ2-7): EPEVTQTPSHQVTQMGQEVILRCVPISNHLYFYWYRQILGQKVEFLVSFYNNEISEKSEIFDDQFSVERPDGSNFTLKIRSTKLEDSAMYFCASSGSSLSSYEQYFGPGTRLTVT.

This rearrangement joins TRBV10-1 to TRBJ1-3; the D gene is possibly TRBD1 (5 bases). The CDR3 extends over 17 amino acids. V gave up 7 bases and J gave up 1 base, with 20 bases separating them. Per the germline V gene, CDR1 is WNHNN and CDR2 is SYGVQD (reference sequence). DNA for the CDR3: TGCGCCAGCATCGGTAGGGGCCAAAGACAGTCTGGAAACACCATATATTTT. Amino acid sequence: CASIGRGQRQSGNTIYF.

V is TRBV28 and J is TRBJ1-2; D remains ambiguous. The germline V and J ends were trimmed by 2 bases and 7 bases, with 17 bases remaining between them. The germline V gene encodes CDR1 MDHEN and CDR2 SYDVKM. This CDR3 has 15 amino acids. CDR3 in amino acids: CASSLGTRTISGYTF. The CDR3 bases are TGTGCCAGCAGTTTAGGTACACGCACGATAAGTGGCTACACCTTC.

J is TRBJ2-5 and V is TRBV5-6, with 8 bases matching TRBD2. CDR1 is SGHDT, CDR2 YYEEEE, per germline. V lost 4 bases and J lost 5; bases outside the gene matches: 7. This CDR3 contains 14 residues. CDR3 coding DNA: TGTGCCAGCAGCCCGGGACTAGTGGTGGAGACCCAGTACTTC. Translated, it gives CASSPGLVVETQYF.

The chain couples TRBV6-5 to TRBJ1-1, with D perhaps TRBD1 (5 bases). Trimming pared 2 bases from V and 3 bases from J, leaving 13 bases between. This CDR3 is built from 15 residues. In germline, CDR1 is MNHEY, CDR2 SVGAGI. As DNA, the CDR3 is TGTGCCAGCAGTTACGGACGACGGGGGGACACTGAAGCTTTCTTT. Its protein is CASSYGRRGDTEAFF.